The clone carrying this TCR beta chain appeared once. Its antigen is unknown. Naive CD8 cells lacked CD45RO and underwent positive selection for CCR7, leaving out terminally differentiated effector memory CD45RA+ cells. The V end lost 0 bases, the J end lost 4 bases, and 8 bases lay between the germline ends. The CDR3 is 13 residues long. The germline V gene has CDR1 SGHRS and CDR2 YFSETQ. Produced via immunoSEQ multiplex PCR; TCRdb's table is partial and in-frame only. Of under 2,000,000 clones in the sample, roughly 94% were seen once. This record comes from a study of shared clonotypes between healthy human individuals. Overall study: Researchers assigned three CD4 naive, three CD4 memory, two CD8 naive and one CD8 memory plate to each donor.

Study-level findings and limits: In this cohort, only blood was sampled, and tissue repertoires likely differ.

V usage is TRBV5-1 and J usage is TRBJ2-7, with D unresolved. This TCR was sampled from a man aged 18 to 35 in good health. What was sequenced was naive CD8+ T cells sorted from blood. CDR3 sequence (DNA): TGCGCCAGCAGCTTGGACTCTCGTTACGAGCAGTACTTC. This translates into CASSLDSRYEQYF.